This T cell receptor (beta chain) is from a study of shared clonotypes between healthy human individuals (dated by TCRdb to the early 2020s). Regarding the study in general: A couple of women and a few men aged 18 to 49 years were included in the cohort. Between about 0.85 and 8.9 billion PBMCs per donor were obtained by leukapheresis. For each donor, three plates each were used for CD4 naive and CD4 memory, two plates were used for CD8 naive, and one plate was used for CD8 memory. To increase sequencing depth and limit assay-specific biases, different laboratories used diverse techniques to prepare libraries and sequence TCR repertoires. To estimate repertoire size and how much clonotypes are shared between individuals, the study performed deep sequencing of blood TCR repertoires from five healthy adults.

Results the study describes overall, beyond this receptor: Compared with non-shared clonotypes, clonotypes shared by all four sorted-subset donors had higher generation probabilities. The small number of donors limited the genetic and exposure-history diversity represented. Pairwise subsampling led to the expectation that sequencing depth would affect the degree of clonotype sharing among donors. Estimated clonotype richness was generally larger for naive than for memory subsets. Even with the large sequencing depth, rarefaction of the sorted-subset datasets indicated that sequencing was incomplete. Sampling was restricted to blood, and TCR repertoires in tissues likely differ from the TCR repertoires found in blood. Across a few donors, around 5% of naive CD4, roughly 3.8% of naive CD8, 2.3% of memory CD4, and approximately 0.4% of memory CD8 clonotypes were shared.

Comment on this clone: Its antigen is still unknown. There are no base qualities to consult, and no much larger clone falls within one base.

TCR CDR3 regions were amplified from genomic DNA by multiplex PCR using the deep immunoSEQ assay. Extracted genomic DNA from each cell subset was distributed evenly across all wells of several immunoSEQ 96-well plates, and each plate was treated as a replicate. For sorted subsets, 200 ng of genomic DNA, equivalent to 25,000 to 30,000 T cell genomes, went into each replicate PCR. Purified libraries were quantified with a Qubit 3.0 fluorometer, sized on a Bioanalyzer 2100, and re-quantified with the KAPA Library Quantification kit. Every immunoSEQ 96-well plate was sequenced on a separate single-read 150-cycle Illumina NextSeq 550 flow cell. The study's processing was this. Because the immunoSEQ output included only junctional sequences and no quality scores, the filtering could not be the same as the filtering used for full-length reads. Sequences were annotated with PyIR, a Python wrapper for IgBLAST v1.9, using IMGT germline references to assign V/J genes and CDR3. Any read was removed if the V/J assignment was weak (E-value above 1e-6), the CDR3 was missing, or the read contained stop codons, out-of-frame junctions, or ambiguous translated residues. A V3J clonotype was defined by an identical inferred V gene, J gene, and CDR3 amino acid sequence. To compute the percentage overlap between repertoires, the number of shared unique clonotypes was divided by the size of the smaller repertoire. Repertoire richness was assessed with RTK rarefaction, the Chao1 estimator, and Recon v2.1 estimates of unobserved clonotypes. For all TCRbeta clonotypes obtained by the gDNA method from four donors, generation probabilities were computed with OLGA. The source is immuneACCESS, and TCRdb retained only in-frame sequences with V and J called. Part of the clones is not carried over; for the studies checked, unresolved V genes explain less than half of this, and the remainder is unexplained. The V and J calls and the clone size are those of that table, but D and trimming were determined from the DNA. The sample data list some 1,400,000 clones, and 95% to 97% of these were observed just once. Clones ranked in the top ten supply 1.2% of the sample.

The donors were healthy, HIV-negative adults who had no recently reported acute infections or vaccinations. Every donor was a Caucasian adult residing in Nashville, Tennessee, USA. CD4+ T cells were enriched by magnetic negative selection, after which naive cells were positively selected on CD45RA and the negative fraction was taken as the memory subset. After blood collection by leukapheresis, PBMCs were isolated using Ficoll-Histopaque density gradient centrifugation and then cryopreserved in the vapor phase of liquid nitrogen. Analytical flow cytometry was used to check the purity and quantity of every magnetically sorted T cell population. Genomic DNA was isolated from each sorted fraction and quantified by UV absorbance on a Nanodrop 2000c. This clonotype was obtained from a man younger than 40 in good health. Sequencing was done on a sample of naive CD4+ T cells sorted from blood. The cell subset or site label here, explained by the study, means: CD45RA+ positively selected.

The DNA is as follows: TGTGCCAGCAAGTTTCTGGACAGGGGTTTGTACGAGCAGTACTTC. Its protein product is CASKFLDRGLYEQYF. Recombination joined TRBV27 with TRBJ2-7; 9 bases in the middle match TRBD1. From a lookup of the germline V gene (reference sequence), CDR1 and CDR2 are MNHEY and SMNVEV. Here V drops 7 bases and J drops 4 bases, and the junction holds 11 bases not matched to any gene. The CDR3 goes from the cysteine to the phenylalanine over 15 residues. The retained sequence is limited to the CDR3, 45 bases, with the frame set at the first base.